This T cell receptor (beta chain) was captured in a study of spatial heterogeneity in lung cancer. Stated time point: sample taken at primary tumor resection. Using its own MiXCR run on the 5' RACE reads, TCRdb lists one record per CDR3 protein. The sample has around 11,000 distinct CDR3 sequences, more than 3% seen once. The CDR3 length is 16 residues. Germline loops: CDR1 MDHEN, CDR2 SYDVKM. The junction had 4 bases not matched to a gene; V was cut back by 2 bases and J by 4 bases. This clonotype was detected ten times or more. The chain uses TRBV28 and TRBJ2-7, with 14 bases identical to TRBD2. Specimen: PBMCs, collected at surgery. The receptor was isolated from a female donor with early-stage non-small cell lung cancer. The CDR3 DNA follows: TGTGCCAGCAGTTTAGGGGGACTAGCGGGAGAGTACGAGCAGTACTTC. It translates to CASSLGGLAGEYEQYF.